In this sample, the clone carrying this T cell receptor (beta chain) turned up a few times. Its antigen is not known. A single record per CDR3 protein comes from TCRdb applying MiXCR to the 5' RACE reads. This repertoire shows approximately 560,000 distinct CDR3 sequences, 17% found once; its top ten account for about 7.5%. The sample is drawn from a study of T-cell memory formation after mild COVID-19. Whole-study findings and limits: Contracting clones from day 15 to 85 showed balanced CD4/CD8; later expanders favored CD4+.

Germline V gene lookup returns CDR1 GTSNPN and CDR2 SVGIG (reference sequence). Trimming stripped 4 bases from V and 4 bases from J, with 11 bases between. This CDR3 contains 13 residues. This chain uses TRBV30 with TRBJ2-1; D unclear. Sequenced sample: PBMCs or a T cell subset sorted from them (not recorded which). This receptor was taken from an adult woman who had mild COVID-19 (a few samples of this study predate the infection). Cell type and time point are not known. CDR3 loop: CAWNTVGYNEQFF. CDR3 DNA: TGTGCCTGGAACACCGTCGGGTACAATGAGCAGTTCTTC.